This T cell receptor beta chain was sequenced during a study of regulatory T cells in long-lasting Graves disease. This clonotype was detected ten times or more. Its antigen is not identified. CDR1 is SGHDT, CDR2 YYEEEE, per germline. There are 14 residues in the CDR3. Trimming cost V 1 base and J 7 bases, with 11 bases left between them. The sample's time point: newly diagnosed GD, antithyroid drugs for less than 3 months. Isolated PBMC RNA provided the starting material for the TCR library. Library construction for TCR beta used iRepertoire HTBI primers and Arm-PCR of CDR3 regions. TCRdb redid the calling of the multiplex PCR reads with MiXCR, one entry per CDR3 protein. The data hold roughly 420,000 distinct CDR3 sequences, with around a sixth observed a single time. Study observations and caveats: Persistent patients had more shared public clonotypes (2,741) than new patients (about 970).

This chain uses TRBV5-6 with TRBJ1-4; TRBD1 might be the D (5 bases). The TCR originated in a female donor with Graves disease. The input for sequencing was peripheral blood mononuclear cells (PBMCs), taken at new diagnosis, from a patient treated with antithyroid drugs. CDR3 DNA: TGTGCCAGCAGCTTGCGCGGGGGGACTGAAAAACTGTTTTTT. Amino acid sequence: CASSLRGGTEKLFF.